A single sample gave rise to the 7 T cell receptor beta chains below, sequenced in a study of memory CD4+ T cells and cytomegalovirus serostatus. This table comes from immunoSEQ multiplex PCR, and its TCRdb copy is limited to in-frame clones, with some not included. The profile shows over 75,000 clones, 80% of them singletons. The sort gate was single viable CD3+CD4+CD8-CD45RO+ cells for memory CD4+ T cells. Material: memory CD4+ T cells from blood. These receptors were taken from an adult in good health and CMV-seropositive.

As regards this clone: At one boundary the junction diverges from the germline segment, which might be a read error. The gene calls are TRBV25-1 and TRBJ2-7; 9 nucleotides align to TRBD1. This CDR3 region has 15 residues. Germline-derived CDR1 and CDR2 are MGHDK and SYGVNS. CDR3 nucleotide sequence: TGTGCCAGCAGTGACCCGGGACAGGGCTCCTACGGGCAGTACTTC. Protein sequence: CASSDPGQGSYGQYF.

The V gene is TRBV11-3, the J gene TRBJ2-2; TRBD2 is a possible D gene (6 bases). Germline V gene lookup returns CDR1 SGHNT and CDR2 YENEEA. V gave up 0 bases and J gave up 5 bases, with 13 bases separating them. CDR3 size: 16 residues. In DNA, the CDR3 is TGTGCCAGCAGCTTAGAGTCGGGACTCGGAACCGGGGAGCTGTTTTTT. This codes for CASSLESGLGTGELFF.

The chain couples TRBV6-1 to TRBJ1-2; a weak D match, TRBD1 (5 bases). Trimming took 7 bases from V and 0 from J, leaving 15 bases between them. CDR1 is MNHNS and CDR2 is SASEGT in the germline V gene. There are 15 residues in the CDR3. CDR3 DNA: TGTGCCAGCATAACAGGTGACACCTCTAACTATGGCTACACCTTC. Translation gives CASITGDTSNYGYTF.

This chain links TRBV5-4 with TRBJ1-2; a possible D gene is TRBD1 (6 bases). Trimming removed 4 bases from V and 5 bases from J, with 21 bases in between. Germline V gene lookup returns CDR1 SGHNT and CDR2 YYREEE (reference sequence). The CDR3 totals 16 residues. CDR3 residues: CASSPRSAGAQYGYTF. CDR3 in DNA: TGTGCCAGCAGCCCCAGGAGCGCAGGGGCCCAATATGGCTACACCTTC. Filled out from reference TRBV5-4 and TRBJ1-2, the complete variable domain reads ETGVTQSPTHLIKTRGQQVTLRCSSQSGHNTVSWYQQALGQGPQFIFQYYREEENGRGNFPPRFSGLQFPNYSSELNVNALELDDSALYLCASSPRSAGAQYGYTFGSGTRLTVV.

The chain is built from TRBV21-1 and TRBJ2-1; TRBD2 reflects the table's D call only, with no check against the DNA. TRBV21-1 is a documented pseudogene. The CDR3 covers 14 residues. The CDR3: CASSSPGCGKEQFF. For the CDR3, the DNA is TGTGCCAGCAGCTCCCCGGGGTGCGGGAAGGAGCAGTTCTTC.

The chain employs TRBV6-5 and TRBJ1-1, with a possible D match to TRBD1 (5 bases). The CDR3 length is 12 residues. Germline CDR1 MNHEY, CDR2 SVGAGI. V gave up 0 bases and J gave up 11 bases, with 10 bases separating them. The CDR3 spells CASSYSARDAFF. The CDR3 DNA is TGTGCCAGCAGTTACTCAGCAAGGGACGCTTTCTTT.

The chain is built from TRBV6-5 and TRBJ1-2, with D unclear. Trimming cost V 5 bases and J 3 bases, with 13 bases left between them. The CDR3 is 14 amino acids. CDR1 and CDR2 (germline): MNHEY, SVGAGI. The CDR3 DNA follows: TGTGCCAGCAGTAGGAAGGGAAGGGACTATGGCTACACCTTC. Translation: CASSRKGRDYGYTF.